This T cell receptor beta chain was captured by sequencing in a study of glioma-infiltrating T cells after dendritic cell vaccination. Time point described: after dendritic cell vaccination, including at tumor progression/relapse. The germline gives CDR1 LGHNA, CDR2 YNFKEQ. The V gene lost 0 bases and the J gene lost 2 bases, with 14 bases spanning the gap. The CDR3 runs to 16 residues. Repertoires were generated with immunoSEQ multiplex PCR, while TCRdb's copy carries only in-frame clones and drops some. The data hold more than 95,000 clones, with 90% observed a single time. This clone was seen only once.

The clonotype comes from a human donor with glioblastoma. The material was blood, obtained after dendritic cell vaccination. V and J are TRBV4-2 and TRBJ2-7; D is ambiguous. The chain's CDR3 is CASSQDLGSRAYEQYF. CDR3 bases: TGTGCCAGCAGCCAAGATCTCGGTAGCCGAGCCTACGAGCAGTACTTC.